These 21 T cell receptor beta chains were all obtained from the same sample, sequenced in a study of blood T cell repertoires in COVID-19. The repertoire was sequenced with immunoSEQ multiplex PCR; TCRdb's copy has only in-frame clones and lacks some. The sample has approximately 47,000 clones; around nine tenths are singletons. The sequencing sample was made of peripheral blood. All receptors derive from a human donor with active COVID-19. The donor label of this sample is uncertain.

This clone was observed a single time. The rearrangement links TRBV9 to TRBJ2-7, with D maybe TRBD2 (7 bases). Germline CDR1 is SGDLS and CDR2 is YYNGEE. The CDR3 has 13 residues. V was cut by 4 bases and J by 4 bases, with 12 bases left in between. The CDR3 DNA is TGTGCCAGCAGCCGGGGGGCCGTATACGAGCAGTACTTC. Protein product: CASSRGAVYEQYF.

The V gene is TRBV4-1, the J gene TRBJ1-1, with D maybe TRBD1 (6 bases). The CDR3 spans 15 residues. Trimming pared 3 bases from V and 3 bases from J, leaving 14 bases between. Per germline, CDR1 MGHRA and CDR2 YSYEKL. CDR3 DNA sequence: TGCGCCAGCAGCCAGATCTTACAGGGTCACACTGAAGCTTTCTTT. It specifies CASSQILQGHTEAFF.

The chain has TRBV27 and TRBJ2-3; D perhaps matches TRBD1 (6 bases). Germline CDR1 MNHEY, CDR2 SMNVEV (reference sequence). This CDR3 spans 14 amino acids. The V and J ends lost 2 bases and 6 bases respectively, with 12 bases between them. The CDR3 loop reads CASSLRTVEDTQYF. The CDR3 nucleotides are TGTGCCAGCAGTTTACGGACAGTTGAGGATACGCAGTATTTT.

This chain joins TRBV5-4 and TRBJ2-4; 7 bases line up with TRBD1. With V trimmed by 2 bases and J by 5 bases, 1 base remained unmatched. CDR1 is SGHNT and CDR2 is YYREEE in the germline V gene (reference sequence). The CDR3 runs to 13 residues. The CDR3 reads CASSFGTENIQYF. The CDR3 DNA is TGTGCCAGCAGCTTCGGGACAGAAAACATTCAGTACTTC.

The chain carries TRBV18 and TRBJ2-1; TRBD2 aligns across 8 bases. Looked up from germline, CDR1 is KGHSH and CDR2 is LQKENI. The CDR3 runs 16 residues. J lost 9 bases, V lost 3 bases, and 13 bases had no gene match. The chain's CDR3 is CASSPPSAGGDGEQFF. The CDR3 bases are TGTGCCAGCTCACCGCCCTCGGCGGGGGGTGATGGTGAGCAGTTCTTC.

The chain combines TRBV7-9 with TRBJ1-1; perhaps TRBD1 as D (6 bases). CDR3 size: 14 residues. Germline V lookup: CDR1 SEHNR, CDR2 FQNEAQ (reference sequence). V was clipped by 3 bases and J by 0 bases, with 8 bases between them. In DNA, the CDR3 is TGTGCCAGCAGCTTCGCAGGGGTGAACACTGAAGCTTTCTTT. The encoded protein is CASSFAGVNTEAFF.

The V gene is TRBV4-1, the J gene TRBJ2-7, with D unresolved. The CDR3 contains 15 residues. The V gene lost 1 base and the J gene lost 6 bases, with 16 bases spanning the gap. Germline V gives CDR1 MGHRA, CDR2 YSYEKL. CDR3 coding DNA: TGCGCCAGCAGCCAAGCTTCGGAGCCCTATGTCGAGCAGTACTTC. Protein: CASSQASEPYVEQYF.

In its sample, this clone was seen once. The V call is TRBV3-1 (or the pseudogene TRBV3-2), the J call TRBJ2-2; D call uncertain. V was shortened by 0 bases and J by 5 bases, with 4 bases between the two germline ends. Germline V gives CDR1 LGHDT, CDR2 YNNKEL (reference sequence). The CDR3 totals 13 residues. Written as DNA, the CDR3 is TGTGCCAGCAGCCAAGACTCGACCGGGGAGCTGTTTTTT. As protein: CASSQDSTGELFF.

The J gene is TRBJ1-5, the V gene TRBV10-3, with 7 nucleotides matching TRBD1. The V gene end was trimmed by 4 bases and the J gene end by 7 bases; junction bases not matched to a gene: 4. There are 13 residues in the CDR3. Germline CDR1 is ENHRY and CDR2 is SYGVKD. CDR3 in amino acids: CAISVDRDQPQHF. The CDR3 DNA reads TGTGCCATCAGTGTCGACAGGGACCAGCCCCAGCATTTT.

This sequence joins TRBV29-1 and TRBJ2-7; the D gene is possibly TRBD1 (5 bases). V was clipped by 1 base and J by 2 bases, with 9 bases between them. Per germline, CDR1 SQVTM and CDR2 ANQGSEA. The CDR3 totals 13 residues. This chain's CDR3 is CSVEGGTTYEQYF. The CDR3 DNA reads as TGCAGCGTTGAAGGGGGCACAACCTACGAGCAGTACTTC.

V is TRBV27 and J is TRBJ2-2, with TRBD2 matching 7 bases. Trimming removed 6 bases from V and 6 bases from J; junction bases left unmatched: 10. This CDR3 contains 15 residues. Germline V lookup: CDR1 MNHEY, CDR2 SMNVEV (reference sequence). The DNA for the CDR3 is TGTGCCAGCAGACCAAGCGGGACGGGCGCCGGGGAGCTGTTTTTT. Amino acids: CASRPSGTGAGELFF.

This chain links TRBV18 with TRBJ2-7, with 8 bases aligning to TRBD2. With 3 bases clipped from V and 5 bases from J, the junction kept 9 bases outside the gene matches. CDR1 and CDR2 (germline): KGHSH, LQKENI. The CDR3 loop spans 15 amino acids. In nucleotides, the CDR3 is TGTGCCAGCTCACCCAGGGAAGCGGGAGAGAACGAGCAGTACTTC. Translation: CASSPREAGENEQYF.

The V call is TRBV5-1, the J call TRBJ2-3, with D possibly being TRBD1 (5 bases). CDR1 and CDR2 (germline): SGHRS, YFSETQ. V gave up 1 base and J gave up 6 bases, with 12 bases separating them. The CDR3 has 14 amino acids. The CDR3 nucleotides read TGCGCCAGCAGCTTGTTTGGGGCTTTGGATACGCAGTATTTT. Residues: CASSLFGALDTQYF. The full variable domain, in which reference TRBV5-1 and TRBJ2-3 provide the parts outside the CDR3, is KAGVTQTPRYLIKTRGQQVTLSCSPISGHRSVSWYQQTPGQGLQFLFEYFSETQRNKGNFPGRFSGRQFSNSRSEMNVSTLELGDSALYLCASSLFGALDTQYFGPGTRLTVL.

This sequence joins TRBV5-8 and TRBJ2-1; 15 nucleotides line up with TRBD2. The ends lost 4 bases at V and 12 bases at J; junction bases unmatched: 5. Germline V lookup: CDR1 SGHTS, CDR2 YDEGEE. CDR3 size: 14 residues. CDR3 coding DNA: TGTGCCAGCAGCCGGACTAGCGGGGGGGCCGTGCAGTTCTTC. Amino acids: CASSRTSGGAVQFF.

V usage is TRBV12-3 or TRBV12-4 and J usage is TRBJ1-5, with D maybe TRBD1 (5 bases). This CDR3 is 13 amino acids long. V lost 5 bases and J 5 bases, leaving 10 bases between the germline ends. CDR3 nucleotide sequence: TGTGCCAGCAGTCTTCAGGGTTATCAGCCCCAGCATTTT. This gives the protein CASSLQGYQPQHF.

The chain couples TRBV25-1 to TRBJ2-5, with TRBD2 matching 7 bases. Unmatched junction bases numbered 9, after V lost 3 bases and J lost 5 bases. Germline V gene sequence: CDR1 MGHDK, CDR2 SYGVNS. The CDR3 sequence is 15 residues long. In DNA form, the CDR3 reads TGTGCCAGCAGTGACGGGTCGGGAGGTAGGGAGACCCAGTACTTC. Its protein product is CASSDGSGGRETQYF.

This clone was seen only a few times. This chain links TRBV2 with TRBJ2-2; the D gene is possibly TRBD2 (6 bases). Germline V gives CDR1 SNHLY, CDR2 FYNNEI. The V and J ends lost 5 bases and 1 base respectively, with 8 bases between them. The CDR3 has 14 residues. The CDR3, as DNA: TGTGCCAGCAGTACGCGGGAGAACACCGGGGAGCTGTTTTTT. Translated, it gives CASSTRENTGELFF.

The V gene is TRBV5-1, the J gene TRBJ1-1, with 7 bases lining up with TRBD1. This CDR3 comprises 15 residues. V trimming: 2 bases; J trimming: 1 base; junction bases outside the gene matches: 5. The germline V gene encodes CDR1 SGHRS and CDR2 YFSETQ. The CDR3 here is CASSFQQGTNTEAFF. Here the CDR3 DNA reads TGCGCCAGCAGCTTCCAACAGGGGACGAACACTGAAGCTTTCTTT.

DNA for the CDR3: TGCGCCAGCAGCCAACGACTAGCGGGGATTTACAATGAGCAGTTCTTC. This codes for CASSQRLAGIYNEQFF. This chain uses TRBV4-1 with TRBJ2-1, with 11 bases aligning to TRBD2. The V segment lost 2 bases and the J segment 4 bases; nucleotides outside the gene matches: 4. Germline loops: CDR1 MGHRA, CDR2 YSYEKL. The CDR3 is made up of 16 amino acids.

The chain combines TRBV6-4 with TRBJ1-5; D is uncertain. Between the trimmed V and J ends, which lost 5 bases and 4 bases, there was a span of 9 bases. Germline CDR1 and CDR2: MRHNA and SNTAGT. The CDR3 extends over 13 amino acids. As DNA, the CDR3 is TGTGCCAGCAGTACAGATAGGAATCAGCCCCAGCATTTT. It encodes CASSTDRNQPQHF.

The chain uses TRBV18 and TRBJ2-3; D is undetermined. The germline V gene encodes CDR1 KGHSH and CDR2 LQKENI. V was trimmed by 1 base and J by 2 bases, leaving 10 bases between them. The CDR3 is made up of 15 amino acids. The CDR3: CASSPQSDFTDTQYF. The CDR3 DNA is TGTGCCAGCTCACCACAGTCAGACTTCACAGATACGCAGTATTTT.